This T cell receptor (beta chain) derives from a study of blood T cell repertoires in COVID-19. Study at large: COVID-19 samples from acute and convalescent phases originated in the United States, Italy and Spain. From T cells, B-cell-depleted T cells, or PBMCs came the material, which was cDNA or gDNA.

Assay: immunoSEQ multiplex PCR; the TCRdb copy retains only in-frame clones and omits some. The repertoire has more than 300,000 clones, 85% to 90% of them found once; the top ten carry more than 9%. The V segment lost 2 bases and the J segment 4 bases; nucleotides outside the gene matches: 6. This CDR3 comprises 16 residues. CDR1 SGHTA and CDR2 FQGNSA come from the germline V gene. The specimen sequenced was PBMCs or T cells enriched from blood (not recorded which). This receptor was identified in a woman in her thirties who had recovered from COVID-19. The V and J genes are TRBV7-2 and TRBJ1-2; 11 bases agree with TRBD1. CDR3 sequence (DNA): TGTGCCAGCAGCTTAAGGGCCGGGACAGGGGGCTATGGCTACACCTTC. Residues: CASSLRAGTGGYGYTF.